Following are 18 T cell receptor beta chains from one sample sequenced in a study of blood T cell repertoires in COVID-19. Sequencing used immunoSEQ multiplex PCR; TCRdb keeps in-frame clones, though not all of them. The sample shows hundreds of thousands of clones, 70% to 90% of them seen only once. Sequenced material: peripheral blood. The receptors stem from a man aged 35 to 55 with acute or convalescent COVID-19.

The genes are TRBV28 and TRBJ2-7; 10 bases are shared with TRBD2. The CDR3 totals 13 residues. CDR1 MDHEN and CDR2 SYDVKM come from the germline V gene. The V gene end was trimmed by 6 bases and the J gene end by 6 bases; junction bases not matched to a gene: 5. CDR3 loop: CASRERGGSEQYF. For the CDR3, the DNA is TGTGCCAGCAGGGAGCGGGGGGGCTCCGAGCAGTACTTC.

The chain combines TRBV5-6 with TRBJ1-4; D not resolved. The CDR3 length is 14 residues. Germline assignment: CDR1 SGHDT and CDR2 YYEEEE. V lost 7 bases to trimming and J lost 0 bases, with 10 bases between them. In DNA, the CDR3 is TGTGCCAGCTCGAACAGTGCAACTAATGAAAAACTGTTTTTT. It specifies CASSNSATNEKLFF.

This chain joins TRBV7-3 and TRBJ2-2; weak D call: TRBD2 (6 bases). This CDR3 contains 15 residues. CDR1 SGHTA and CDR2 FQGTGA come from the germline V gene. V dropped 4 bases and J dropped 6 bases, with 15 bases sitting between them. CDR3 sequence (DNA): TGTGCCAGCAGCTCCAGGGACTTTCTGTCCGGGGAGCTGTTTTTT. Translating it yields CASSSRDFLSGELFF.

The chain is built from TRBV3-1 (or the pseudogene TRBV3-2) and TRBJ1-1; 8 bases fit TRBD1. The CDR3 is made up of 15 amino acids. Germline CDR1 and CDR2: LGHDT and YNNKEL (reference sequence). Trimming removed 3 bases from V and 2 bases from J; junction bases left unmatched: 5. The CDR3 DNA reads as TGTGCCAGCAGCCAGTTGGGACAGGCAAACACTGAAGCTTTCTTT. Protein sequence: CASSQLGQANTEAFF.

In its sample, this clone was seen once. The chain uses TRBV3-1 (or the pseudogene TRBV3-2) and TRBJ1-1, with D hard to call. V dropped 2 bases and J dropped 1 base, with 2 bases sitting between them. The CDR3 has 12 amino acids. Germline CDR1 reads LGHDT; CDR2 reads YNNKEL (reference sequence). The CDR3 loop reads CASSQQNTEAFF. CDR3 DNA sequence: TGTGCCAGCAGCCAACAGAACACTGAAGCTTTCTTT.

The rearrangement links TRBV2 to TRBJ2-7; D gene ambiguous. This CDR3 comprises 13 residues. Deletions cut 6 bases from V and 1 base from J, with 10 bases between. The germline V gene has CDR1 SNHLY and CDR2 FYNNEI. The CDR3 DNA follows: TGTGCCAGCAGGTTTACAGTTTCCTACGAGCAGTACTTC. Its protein product is CASRFTVSYEQYF.

This clone was found a few times. This rearrangement joins TRBV7-9 to TRBJ1-1; D call uncertain. V was shortened by 5 bases and J by 2 bases, with 18 bases between the two germline ends. The CDR3 consists of 16 residues. Germline V gives CDR1 SEHNR, CDR2 FQNEAQ (reference sequence). CDR3 sequence (DNA): TGTGCCAGCAGCCGTCCCCTGAGTGAAGAAAACACTGAAGCTTTCTTT. Amino acids: CASSRPLSEENTEAFF. Supplemented by reference TRBV7-9 and TRBJ1-1, the full variable domain reads DTGVSQNPRHKITKRGQNVTFRCDPISEHNRLYWYRQTLGQGPEFLTYFQNEAQLEKSRLLSDRFSAERPKGSFSTLEIQRTEQGDSAMYLCASSRPLSEENTEAFFGQGTRLTVV.

V gene TRBV15 combines with J gene TRBJ2-3, with 11 bases aligning to TRBD1. V lost 1 base, J lost 5 bases, and 5 bases stayed unmatched. CDR1 is LNHNV, CDR2 YYDKDF, per germline (reference sequence). This CDR3 has 16 residues. This CDR3 reads CATSRVRGTGGDTQYF. In DNA form, the CDR3 reads TGTGCCACCAGCAGAGTTAGGGGGACAGGGGGAGATACGCAGTATTTT. The whole variable domain, filled in from reference TRBV15 and TRBJ2-3, reads DAMVIQNPRYQVTQFGKPVTLSCSQTLNHNVMYWYQQKSSQAPKLLFHYYDKDFNNEADTPDNFQSRRPNTSFCFLDIRSPGLGDTAMYLCATSRVRGTGGDTQYFGPGTRLTVL.

In its sample, this clone was seen a few times. The V call is TRBV21-1, the J call TRBJ2-1; no check of the table's D call, TRBD2, against the DNA was made. TRBV21-1 is recorded as a pseudogene. This CDR3 has 12 amino acids. In DNA form, the CDR3 reads TGTGCCAGCAGCAAACTAAACAATGAGCAGTTCTTC. This codes for CASSKLNNEQFF.

This clone was observed at least ten times. This chain links TRBV25-1 with TRBJ1-1; 7 bases map to TRBD1. The junction had 4 bases not matched to a gene; V was cut back by 6 bases and J by 3 bases. The CDR3 length is 13 residues. CDR1 is MGHDK, CDR2 SYGVNS, per germline. The CDR3 is CASRVQGYTEAFF. The DNA of the CDR3 is TGTGCCAGCAGGGTACAGGGGTACACTGAAGCTTTCTTT.

V usage is TRBV15 and J usage is TRBJ1-5; perhaps TRBD1 as D (6 bases). The V gene's germline CDR1 is LNHNV and CDR2 YYDKDF (reference sequence). V lost 1 base and J lost 3, with 22 bases in between. The CDR3 has 19 amino acids. Here the CDR3 DNA reads TGTGCCACCAGCAGAGTCGGCGGGGGGACATCCCCCTTCAATCAGCCCCAGCATTTT. Amino acids: CATSRVGGGTSPFNQPQHF.

This chain joins TRBV4-1 and TRBJ2-5, with D perhaps TRBD1 (6 bases). Germline CDR1 and CDR2: MGHRA and YSYEKL. The V end was cut by 5 bases, the J end by 2 bases, with 15 bases between. The CDR3 consists of 15 residues. The CDR3 reads CASSSQTGSQETQYF. The CDR3 DNA sequence: TGCGCCAGCAGCTCACAAACAGGGTCGCAAGAGACCCAGTACTTC.

V usage is TRBV5-6 and J usage is TRBJ2-1; D unresolved. This CDR3 is 11 amino acids long. Germline V gene data show CDR1 as SGHDT and CDR2 as YYEEEE. The V end lost 4 bases, the J end lost 9 bases, and 8 bases lay between the germline ends. CDR3 region: CASSRRGEQFF. The CDR3 DNA follows: TGTGCCAGCAGCCGACGCGGTGAGCAGTTCTTC.

This chain connects TRBV13 to TRBJ1-1; D is uncertain. Germline V CDR1 and CDR2: PRHDT, FYEKMQ (reference sequence). This CDR3 has 11 residues. Deletions cut 5 bases from V and 6 bases from J, with 7 bases between. The CDR3 loop reads CASSAGAEAFF. CDR3 coding DNA: TGTGCCAGCAGCGCGGGAGCTGAAGCTTTCTTT. Combining the CDR3 with reference TRBV13 and TRBJ1-1 gives the whole variable domain AAGVIQSPRHLIKEKRETATLKCYPIPRHDTVYWYQQGPGQDPQFLISFYEKMQSDKGSIPDRFSAQQFSDYHSELNMSSLELGDSALYFCASSAGAEAFFGQGTRLTVV.

The rearrangement uses TRBV11-3 and TRBJ2-1, with D possibly being TRBD1 (5 bases). The CDR3 covers 16 residues. CDR1 and CDR2 (germline): SGHNT, YENEEA. V was trimmed by 1 base and J by 4 bases, leaving 14 bases between them. CDR3 loop: CASSLGGSTAYNEQFF. CDR3 nucleotide sequence: TGTGCCAGCAGCTTAGGGGGCAGTACCGCTTACAATGAGCAGTTCTTC.

This chain uses TRBV24-1 with TRBJ1-4; 7 positions agree with TRBD1. Trimming at V came to 3 bases and at J to 3 bases, leaving 6 bases not matched to a gene. Germline CDR1 KGHDR, CDR2 SFDVKD. The CDR3 is 16 residues long. CDR3 DNA: TGTGCCACCAGTGATCTTACAGGGGTACCTAATGAAAAACTGTTTTTT. Its protein product is CATSDLTGVPNEKLFF.

The J gene is TRBJ2-2, the V gene TRBV7-9, with 8 nucleotides matching TRBD1. CDR1 and CDR2 (germline): SEHNR, FQNEAQ (reference sequence). Germline trimming cut 7 bases from V and 4 bases from J; bases unmatched to any gene: 23. CDR3 size: 20 residues. The CDR3 DNA sequence: TGTGCCAGCACCCTTTTTTTACTGACAGGGGTGGGACGTCGCACCGGGGAGCTGTTTTTT. It yields the protein CASTLFLLTGVGRRTGELFF.

The chain is built from TRBV10-3 and TRBJ1-1; the match to TRBD1 covers 8 bases. Germline V gene lookup returns CDR1 ENHRY and CDR2 SYGVKD. J lost 4 bases, V lost 4 bases, and 5 bases had no gene match. CDR3 size: 14 residues. The CDR3 loop reads CAISGTGLGTEAFF. DNA for the CDR3: TGTGCCATCAGTGGGACAGGGCTGGGCACTGAAGCTTTCTTT.